Following are 5 T cell receptor beta chains from one sample sequenced in a study of blood T cell repertoires in COVID-19. Data came from immunoSEQ multiplex PCR; TCRdb stores just in-frame clones and leaves some out. This sample has roughly 260,000 clones; about 88% occur once, and the top ten carry approximately 11%. Input material: peripheral blood. Receptor source: a woman in her 30s with COVID-19, enrolled during active disease.

The chain joins TRBV10-1 to TRBJ1-5; D might be TRBD1 (6 bases). There are 20 residues in the CDR3. Germline V gene lookup returns CDR1 WNHNN and CDR2 SYGVQD (reference sequence). The V gene lost 2 bases and the J gene lost 1 base, with 24 bases spanning the gap. The CDR3 is CASSERGRQVAPGSNQPQHF. CDR3 in DNA: TGCGCCAGCAGTGAGAGAGGTAGACAGGTGGCCCCTGGAAGCAATCAGCCCCAGCATTTT.

The CDR3 loop reads CAISESLAGEGEQFF. The CDR3 nucleotides are TGTGCCATCAGTGAGTCCCTAGCGGGAGAGGGTGAGCAGTTCTTC. The chain links TRBV10-3 to TRBJ2-1; 10 bases align to TRBD2. J lost 9 bases, V lost 0 bases, and 5 bases had no gene match. CDR1 is ENHRY, CDR2 SYGVKD, per germline. This CDR3 has 15 amino acids.

This clone was detected once. This chain joins TRBV12-3 or TRBV12-4 and TRBJ2-3, with D possibly being TRBD1 (6 bases). The V end lost 2 bases, the J end lost 6 bases, and 6 bases lay between the germline ends. CDR3 length equals 12 residues. The CDR3 coding sequence is TGTGCCAGCAGTTTAACAGGGGATACGCAGTATTTT. It yields the protein CASSLTGDTQYF.

The rearrangement links TRBV2 to TRBJ2-3, with TRBD1 matching 7 bases. Germline V CDR1 and CDR2: SNHLY, FYNNEI. The CDR3 covers 14 residues. The J segment lost 6 bases and the V segment lost 2 bases, leaving 5 bases of the junction unmatched. The chain's CDR3 is CASSENRGMDTQYF. The CDR3 DNA reads TGTGCCAGCAGTGAAAACAGGGGAATGGATACGCAGTATTTT.

The chain has TRBV28 and TRBJ1-6, with 7 bases fitting TRBD1. The CDR3 length is 14 residues. From germline, CDR1 is MDHEN and CDR2 SYDVKM. The V and J ends lost 4 bases and 5 bases, in that order; junction bases with no gene match: 2. The CDR3 is CASSSTGNNSPLHF. CDR3 DNA sequence: TGTGCCAGCAGTTCGACAGGGAATAATTCACCCCTCCACTTT.